The next 23 T cell receptor beta chains were all read from a single sample in a study of long-term antiretroviral therapy in people with HIV. They ran version v3.0 of the immunoSEQ assay at survey level. The repertoire was sequenced with immunoSEQ multiplex PCR; TCRdb's copy has only in-frame clones and lacks some. The sample consists of 10,000 to 12,000 clones, approximately 82% of them appearing once. The specimen was unsorted PBMCs, collected 1.2 years after starting antiretroviral therapy. These receptors originate from a middle-aged man with HIV.

The V call is TRBV7-2, the J call TRBJ2-7; D is undetermined. Germline loops: CDR1 SGHTA, CDR2 FQGNSA. Deletions cut 1 base from V and 5 bases from J, with 12 bases between. The CDR3 loop spans 14 amino acids. Here the CDR3 DNA reads TGTGCCAGCAGCTTAGAAGACTCCCACCACGAGCAGTACTTC. As protein: CASSLEDSHHEQYF.

The CDR3 DNA reads as TGTGCCAGCAGCTTGGGGGAGACGCGCCGACAGGGAGGCCAGCCCCAGCATTTT. This gives the protein CASSLGETRRQGGQPQHF. The genes are TRBV5-6 and TRBJ1-5; TRBD1 matches at 7 bases. Germline lookup yields CDR1 SGHDT and CDR2 YYEEEE. Trimming removed 0 bases from V and 7 bases from J; junction bases left unmatched: 16. The CDR3 loop spans 18 amino acids.

This rearrangement joins TRBV21-1 to TRBJ1-2; the D call of TRBD1 is as the table states it, not checked on the DNA. TRBV21-1 is tagged as a pseudogene. The CDR3 is made up of 13 amino acids. This chain's CDR3 is CASSSSGESGYTF. In DNA form, the CDR3 reads TGTGCCAGCAGCAGTTCAGGGGAGTCCGGCTACACCTTC.

The chain employs TRBV9 and TRBJ2-1, with TRBD2 identical over 7 bases. CDR3 size: 15 residues. Germline CDR1 is SGDLS and CDR2 is YYNGEE. V shed 3 bases, J shed 0 bases, and the junction held 3 bases outside the gene matches. In DNA, the CDR3 is TGTGCCAGCAGCGGGGGGGGTACCTCCTACAATGAGCAGTTCTTC. It is translated as CASSGGGTSYNEQFF.

The chain carries TRBV19 and TRBJ1-1, with 9 bases identical to TRBD1. CDR3 length: 16 amino acids. Trimming removed 2 bases from V and 1 base from J; junction bases left unmatched: 5. Germline CDR1 LNHDA, CDR2 SQIVND (reference sequence). CDR3 sequence reads: CASSISPTGGNTEAFF. CDR3 DNA sequence: TGTGCCAGTAGTATATCCCCGACAGGGGGGAACACTGAAGCTTTCTTT.

J is TRBJ1-4 and V is TRBV4-1; D is unclear. Germline V gives CDR1 MGHRA, CDR2 YSYEKL. The CDR3 sequence is 12 residues long. Trimming stripped 0 bases from V and 8 bases from J, with 4 bases between. CDR3 amino acids: CASSQDGEKLFF. The CDR3 region has the DNA TGCGCCAGCAGCCAAGATGGCGAAAAACTGTTTTTT.

This chain joins TRBV28 and TRBJ1-2; D is undetermined. This CDR3 comprises 13 residues. The V end lost 8 bases, the J end lost 3 bases, and 13 bases lay between the germline ends. CDR1 and CDR2 from the germline V gene are MDHEN and SYDVKM. The CDR3 region is CASGNTRYYGYTF. In nucleotides, the CDR3 is TGTGCCAGCGGAAATACGCGATACTATGGCTACACCTTC.

The chain joins TRBV28 to TRBJ1-3, with a possible D match to TRBD1 (5 bases). Germline assignment: CDR1 MDHEN and CDR2 SYDVKM. This CDR3 comprises 14 residues. V lost 2 bases and J 2 bases, leaving 7 bases between the germline ends. CDR3 coding DNA: TGTGCCAGCAGTTTAGAGGGGACTGGAAACACCATATATTTT. It yields the protein CASSLEGTGNTIYF.

The CDR3: CASSLQGVREDGYTF. Written as DNA, the CDR3 is TGTGCCAGCAGTTTACAGGGTGTGAGGGAAGATGGCTACACCTTC. This rearrangement joins TRBV28 to TRBJ1-2; possibly TRBD1 for D (5 bases). The CDR3 has 15 amino acids. With 2 bases removed from V and 6 bases from J, the gap between germline ends came to 16 bases. Germline V gene sequence: CDR1 MDHEN, CDR2 SYDVKM.

This chain joins TRBV7-3 and TRBJ2-1; TRBD2 matches 15 bases. Unmatched junction bases numbered 3, after V lost 5 bases and J lost 7 bases. This CDR3 has 15 residues. Germline loops: CDR1 SGHTA, CDR2 FQGTGA. The CDR3 here is CASSRGLAGGNEQFF. In DNA, the CDR3 is TGTGCCAGCAGCCGTGGACTAGCGGGGGGGAATGAGCAGTTCTTC.

The V and J genes are TRBV25-1 and TRBJ2-3; D is ambiguous. CDR3 length: 11 residues. Germline loops: CDR1 MGHDK, CDR2 SYGVNS. V lost 6 bases and J 3 bases, leaving 4 bases between the germline ends. The CDR3 DNA reads as TGTGCCAGCAGGCTAACAGATACGCAGTATTTT. It translates to CASRLTDTQYF.

To note about this clone: The junction departs from germline at one end; a sequencing error may be responsible. This sequence joins TRBV5-4 and TRBJ1-1; 9 bases agree with TRBD1. Germline V gene data show CDR1 as SGHNT and CDR2 as YYREEE (reference sequence). The CDR3 sequence is 15 residues long. The CDR3 is CASSLDRGMNTEAFF. The CDR3, as DNA: TGCGCCAGCAGTTTGGACAGGGGTATGAACACTGAAGCTTTCTTT.

This clone was observed a few times. CDR3 amino acids: CASSLPGMNTEAFF. DNA for the CDR3: TGTGCCAGCAGTTTACCGGGTATGAACACTGAAGCTTTCTTT. The gene calls are TRBV28 and TRBJ1-1, with D uncertain. Germline CDR1 MDHEN, CDR2 SYDVKM. V was clipped by 2 bases and J by 0 bases, with 7 bases between them. This CDR3 region has 14 residues.

The count of this clone is one. V usage is TRBV19 and J usage is TRBJ1-3; 7 bases fit TRBD1. Unmatched junction bases numbered 9, after V lost 6 bases and J lost 1 base. The CDR3 sequence is 16 residues long. Germline V gives CDR1 LNHDA, CDR2 SQIVND (reference sequence). CDR3 protein: CASRFRQGQSGNTIYF. The CDR3 DNA reads TGTGCCAGTAGATTCCGACAGGGCCAGTCTGGAAACACCATATATTTT.

The rearrangement links TRBV27 to TRBJ2-7; the D gene is possibly TRBD1 (7 bases). The germline V and J ends were trimmed by 6 bases and 2 bases, with 17 bases remaining between them. Germline CDR1 is MNHEY and CDR2 is SMNVEV (reference sequence). This CDR3 has 15 residues. CDR3 DNA sequence: TGTGCCAGCAGCCCAATCAGGGGGGCCCCCTACGAGCAGTACTTC. As protein: CASSPIRGAPYEQYF.

The rearrangement joins TRBV29-1 to TRBJ1-1, with 7 positions matching TRBD1. This CDR3 contains 13 residues. J lost 1 base, V lost 6 bases, and 5 bases had no gene match. Germline CDR1 SQVTM, CDR2 ANQGSEA. CDR3 nucleotide sequence: TGCAGCGTCCAACAGGGGTGGAACACTGAAGCTTTCTTT. Its protein is CSVQQGWNTEAFF.

This chain links TRBV10-2 with TRBJ1-6, with D unclear. Germline CDR1 and CDR2: WSHSY and SAAADI. Trimming shortened V by 3 bases and J by 5 bases, and 5 bases separated the two germline ends. The CDR3 length is 13 residues. CDR3 nucleotides: TGCGCCAGCAGTGACAGGAATAATTCACCCCTCCACTTT. Its protein product is CASSDRNNSPLHF.

This clone was seen just once. CDR3 protein: CASSSSGSYEQYF. Here the CDR3 DNA reads TGTGCCAGCAGTAGCAGCGGCTCCTACGAGCAGTACTTC. The chain couples TRBV6-1 to TRBJ2-7; maybe TRBD2 (5 bases). Trimming took 5 bases from V and 0 from J, leaving 8 bases between them. This CDR3 is 13 amino acids long. CDR1 and CDR2 from the germline V gene are MNHNS and SASEGT.

The V and J genes are TRBV11-2 and TRBJ2-1, with 10 positions matching TRBD2. Germline lookup yields CDR1 SGHAT and CDR2 FQNNGV. The length of the CDR3 is 15 residues. Trimming took 6 bases from V and 8 from J; bases not matched to a gene: 10. CDR3 DNA: TGTGCCAGCAGGGTTGGGCTAGCGGGGGTCGATGAGCAGTTCTTC. Its translation: CASRVGLAGVDEQFF.

A single count supports this clone. The CDR3 coding sequence is TGTGCCAGCAGTGAGGTTACTGGAGCCTCTGGGGCCAACGTCCTGACTTTC. It encodes CASSEVTGASGANVLTF. The chain is built from TRBV25-1 and TRBJ2-6; D gene uncertain. Germline-derived CDR1 and CDR2 are MGHDK and SYGVNS. The ends were cut back, 3 bases at V and 0 bases at J, with 12 bases in the middle. The CDR3 is made up of 17 amino acids.

The V and J genes are TRBV7-2 and TRBJ2-1; no firm D call. There are 11 residues in the CDR3. CDR1 SGHTA and CDR2 FQGNSA come from the germline V gene. The V end was cut by 11 bases, the J end by 4 bases, with 9 bases between. CDR3 DNA: TGTGCCTCTGGGCTTTACAATGAGCAGTTCTTC. As protein: CASGLYNEQFF.

This clone was picked up one time. This rearrangement joins TRBV7-9 to TRBJ2-3; D unresolved. The CDR3 length is 13 residues. CDR1 is SEHNR, CDR2 FQNEAQ, per germline (reference sequence). Deletions cut 1 base from V and 6 bases from J, with 8 bases between. CDR3 sequence: CASSLEIGDTQYF. CDR3 nucleotide sequence: TGTGCCAGCAGCTTAGAAATAGGCGATACGCAGTATTTT.

The V gene is TRBV10-3, the J gene TRBJ2-3, with 8 bases identical to TRBD2. CDR1 and CDR2 (germline): ENHRY, SYGVKD. With V trimmed by 9 bases and J by 2 bases, 16 bases remained unmatched. The CDR3 runs 17 residues. For the CDR3, the DNA is TGTGCCATACGCCAAACTAGCGGCTCAGCACACACAGATACGCAGTATTTT. The encoded protein is CAIRQTSGSAHTDTQYF.